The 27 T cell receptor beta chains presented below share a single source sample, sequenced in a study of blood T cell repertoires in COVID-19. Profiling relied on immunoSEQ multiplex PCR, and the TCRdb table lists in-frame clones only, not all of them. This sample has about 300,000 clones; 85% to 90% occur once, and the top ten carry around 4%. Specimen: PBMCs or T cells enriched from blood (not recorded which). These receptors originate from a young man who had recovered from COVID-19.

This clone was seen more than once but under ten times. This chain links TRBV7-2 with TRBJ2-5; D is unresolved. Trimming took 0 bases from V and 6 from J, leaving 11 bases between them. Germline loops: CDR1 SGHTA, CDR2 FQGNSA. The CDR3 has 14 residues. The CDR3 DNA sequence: TGTGCCAGCAGCTTAGCGCCTAGTGGAAAGACCCAGTACTTC. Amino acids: CASSLAPSGKTQYF.

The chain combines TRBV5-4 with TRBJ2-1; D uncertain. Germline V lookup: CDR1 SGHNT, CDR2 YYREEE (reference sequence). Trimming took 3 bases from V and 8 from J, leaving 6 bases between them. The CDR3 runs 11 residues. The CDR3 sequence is CASSSHDEQFF. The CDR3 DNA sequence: TGTGCCAGCAGCTCACACGATGAGCAGTTCTTC.

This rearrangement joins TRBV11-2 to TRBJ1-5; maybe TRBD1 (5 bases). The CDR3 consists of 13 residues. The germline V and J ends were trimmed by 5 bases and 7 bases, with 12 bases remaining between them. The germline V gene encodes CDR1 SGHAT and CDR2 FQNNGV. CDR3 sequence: CASSGVGGQPQHF. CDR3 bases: TGTGCCAGCAGCGGGGTGGGGGGGCAGCCCCAGCATTTT.

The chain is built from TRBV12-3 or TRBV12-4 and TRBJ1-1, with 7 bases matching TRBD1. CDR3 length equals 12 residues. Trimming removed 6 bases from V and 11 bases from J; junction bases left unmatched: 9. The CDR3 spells CASSTTGTVAFF. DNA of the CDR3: TGTGCCAGCAGCACGACAGGGACCGTGGCTTTCTTT.

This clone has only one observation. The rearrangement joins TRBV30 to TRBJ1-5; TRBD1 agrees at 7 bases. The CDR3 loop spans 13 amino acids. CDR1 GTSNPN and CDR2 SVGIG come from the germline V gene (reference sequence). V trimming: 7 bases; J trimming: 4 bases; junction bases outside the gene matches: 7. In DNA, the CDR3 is TGTGCCTCAAACAGGGGAGAGAATCAGCCCCAGCATTTT. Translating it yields CASNRGENQPQHF.

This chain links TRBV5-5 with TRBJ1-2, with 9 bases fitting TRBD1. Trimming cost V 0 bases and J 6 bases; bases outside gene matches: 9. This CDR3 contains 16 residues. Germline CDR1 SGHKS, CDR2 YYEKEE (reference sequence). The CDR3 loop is CASSLALAQGANGYTF. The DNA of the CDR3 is TGTGCCAGCAGCTTGGCCCTTGCACAGGGGGCAAATGGCTACACCTTC.

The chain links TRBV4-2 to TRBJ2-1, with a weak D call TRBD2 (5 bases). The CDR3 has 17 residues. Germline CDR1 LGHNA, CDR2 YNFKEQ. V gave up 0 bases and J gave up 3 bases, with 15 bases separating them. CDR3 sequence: CASSQEGGRANYNEQFF. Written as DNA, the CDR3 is TGTGCCAGCAGCCAAGAGGGCGGGCGGGCCAACTACAATGAGCAGTTCTTC.

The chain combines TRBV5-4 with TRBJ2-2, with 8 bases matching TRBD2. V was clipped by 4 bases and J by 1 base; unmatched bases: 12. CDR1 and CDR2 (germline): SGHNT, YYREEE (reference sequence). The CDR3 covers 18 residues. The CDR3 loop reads CASSRGGGTRGNTGELFF. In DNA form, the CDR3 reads TGTGCCAGCAGCCGGGGCGGGGGGACGAGAGGGAACACCGGGGAGCTGTTTTTT.

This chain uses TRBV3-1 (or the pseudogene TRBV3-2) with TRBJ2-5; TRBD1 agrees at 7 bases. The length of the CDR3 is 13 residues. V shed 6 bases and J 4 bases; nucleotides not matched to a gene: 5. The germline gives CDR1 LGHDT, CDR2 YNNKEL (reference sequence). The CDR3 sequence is CASRYTGVETQYF. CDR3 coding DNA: TGTGCCAGCAGGTACACAGGGGTAGAGACCCAGTACTTC.

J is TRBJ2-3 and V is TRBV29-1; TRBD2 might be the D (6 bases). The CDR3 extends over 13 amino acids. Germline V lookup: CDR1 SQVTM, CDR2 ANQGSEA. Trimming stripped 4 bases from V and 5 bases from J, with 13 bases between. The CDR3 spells CSVGRGSGDTQYF. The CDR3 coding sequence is TGCAGCGTTGGGCGGGGAAGTGGAGATACGCAGTATTTT.

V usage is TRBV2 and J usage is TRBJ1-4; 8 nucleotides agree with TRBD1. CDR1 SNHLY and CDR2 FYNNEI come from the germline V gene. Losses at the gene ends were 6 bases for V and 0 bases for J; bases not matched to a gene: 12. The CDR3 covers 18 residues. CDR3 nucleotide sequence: TGTGCCAGCAGCTTGAATCGACAGGGGACAACAACTAATGAAAAACTGTTTTTT. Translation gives CASSLNRQGTTTNEKLFF.

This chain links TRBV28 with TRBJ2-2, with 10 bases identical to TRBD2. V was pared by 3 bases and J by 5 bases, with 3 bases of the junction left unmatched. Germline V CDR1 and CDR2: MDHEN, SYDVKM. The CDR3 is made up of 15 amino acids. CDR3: CASSFSGGYTGELFF. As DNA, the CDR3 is TGTGCCAGCAGTTTTAGCGGGGGGTATACCGGGGAGCTGTTTTTT. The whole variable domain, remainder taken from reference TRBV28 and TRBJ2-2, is DVKVTQSSRYLVKRTGEKVFLECVQDMDHENMFWYRQDPGLGLRLIYFSYDVKMKEKGDIPEGYSVSREKKERFSLILESASTNQTSMYLCASSFSGGYTGELFFGEGSRLTVL.

Here the CDR3 reads CASSPDPGLTIYNEQFF. For the CDR3, the DNA is TGTGCCAGCAGCCCGGATCCGGGACTGACGATATACAATGAGCAGTTCTTC. This chain connects TRBV5-8 to TRBJ2-1; a possible D gene is TRBD2 (6 bases). V was trimmed by 4 bases and J by 4 bases, leaving 21 bases between them. The CDR3 contains 17 residues. Germline values: CDR1 SGHTS, CDR2 YDEGEE.

CDR3 sequence reads: CASSHRVQETQYF. CDR3 nucleotide sequence: TGTGCCAGCTCACACAGGGTGCAAGAGACCCAGTACTTC. The chain couples TRBV18 to TRBJ2-5; perhaps TRBD1 as D (6 bases). Trimming stripped 4 bases from V and 2 bases from J, with 8 bases between. Germline assignment: CDR1 KGHSH and CDR2 LQKENI. The CDR3 loop spans 13 amino acids. Filled out from reference TRBV18 and TRBJ2-5, the complete variable domain reads NAGVMQNPRHLVRRRGQEARLRCSPMKGHSHVYWYRQLPEEGLKFMVYLQKENIIDESGMPKERFSAEFPKEGPSILRIQQVVRGDSAAYFCASSHRVQETQYFGPGTRLLVL.

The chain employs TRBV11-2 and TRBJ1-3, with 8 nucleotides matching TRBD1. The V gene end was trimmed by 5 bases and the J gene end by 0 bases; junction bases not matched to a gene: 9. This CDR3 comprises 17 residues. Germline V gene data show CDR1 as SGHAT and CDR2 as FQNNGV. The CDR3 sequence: CASSHDRGPSSGNTIYF. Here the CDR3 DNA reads TGTGCCAGCAGCCACGACAGGGGACCCAGCTCTGGAAACACCATATATTTT.

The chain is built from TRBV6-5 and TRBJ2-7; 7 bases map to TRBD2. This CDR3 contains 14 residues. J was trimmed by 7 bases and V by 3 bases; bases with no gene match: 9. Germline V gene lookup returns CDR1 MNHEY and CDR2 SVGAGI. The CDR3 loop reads CASSYGGRAWEQYF. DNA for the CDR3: TGTGCCAGCAGTTATGGGGGGAGGGCATGGGAGCAGTACTTC.

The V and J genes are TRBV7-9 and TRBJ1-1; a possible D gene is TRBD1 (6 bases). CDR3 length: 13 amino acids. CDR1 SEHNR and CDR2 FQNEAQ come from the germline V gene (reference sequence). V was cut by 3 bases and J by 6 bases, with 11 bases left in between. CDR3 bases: TGTGCCAGCAGCTTTATGTCAGGGGCTGAAGCTTTCTTT. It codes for CASSFMSGAEAFF. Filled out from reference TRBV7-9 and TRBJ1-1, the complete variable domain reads DTGVSQNPRHKITKRGQNVTFRCDPISEHNRLYWYRQTLGQGPEFLTYFQNEAQLEKSRLLSDRFSAERPKGSFSTLEIQRTEQGDSAMYLCASSFMSGAEAFFGQGTRLTVV.

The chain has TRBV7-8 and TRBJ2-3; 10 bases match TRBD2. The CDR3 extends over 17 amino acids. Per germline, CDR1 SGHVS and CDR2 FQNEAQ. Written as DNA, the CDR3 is TGTGCTGTTAAACGGCTAGCGGGAGCCGGGACCACAGATACGCAGTATTTT. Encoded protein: CAVKRLAGAGTTDTQYF.

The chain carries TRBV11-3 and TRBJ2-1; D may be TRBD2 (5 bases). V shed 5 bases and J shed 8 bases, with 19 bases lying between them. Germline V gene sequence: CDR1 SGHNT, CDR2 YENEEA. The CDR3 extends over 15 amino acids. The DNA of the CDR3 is TGTGCCAGCAGCGCCCCTAGCAAGGTCTCTGATGAGCAGTTCTTC. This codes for CASSAPSKVSDEQFF.

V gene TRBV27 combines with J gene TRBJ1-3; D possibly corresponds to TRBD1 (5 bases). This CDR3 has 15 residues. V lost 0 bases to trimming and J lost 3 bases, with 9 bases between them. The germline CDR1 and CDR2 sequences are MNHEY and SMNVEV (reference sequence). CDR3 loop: CASSLSRQGGNTIYF. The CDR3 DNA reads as TGTGCCAGCAGTTTATCGAGGCAGGGTGGAAACACCATATATTTT.

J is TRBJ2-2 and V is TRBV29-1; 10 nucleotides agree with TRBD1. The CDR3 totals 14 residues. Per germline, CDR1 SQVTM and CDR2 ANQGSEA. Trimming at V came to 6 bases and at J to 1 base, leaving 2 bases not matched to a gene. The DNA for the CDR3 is TGCAGCGTGGACAGGGGGAGGAACACCGGGGAGCTGTTTTTT. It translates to CSVDRGRNTGELFF.

CDR3 sequence reads: CAWSLTGHYGYTF. In nucleotides, the CDR3 is TGTGCCTGGAGTCTGACAGGGCACTATGGCTACACCTTC. The rearrangement joins TRBV30 to TRBJ1-2; 7 bases are shared with TRBD1. This CDR3 has 13 amino acids. CDR1 is GTSNPN and CDR2 is SVGIG in the germline V gene (reference sequence). V shed 2 bases, J shed 3 bases, and the junction held 3 bases outside the gene matches.

The CDR3 DNA reads as TGTGCCAGCTCGCGGACTAGCGGGGGGGTCTATACGCAGTATTTT. This codes for CASSRTSGGVYTQYF. The J gene is TRBJ2-3, the V gene TRBV18, with 15 bases matching TRBD2. Germline-derived CDR1 and CDR2 are KGHSH and LQKENI. CDR3 size: 15 residues. The V segment lost 6 bases and the J segment 7 bases; nucleotides outside the gene matches: 5. Full variable domain (rest looked up from reference TRBV18 and TRBJ2-3): NAGVMQNPRHLVRRRGQEARLRCSPMKGHSHVYWYRQLPEEGLKFMVYLQKENIIDESGMPKERFSAEFPKEGPSILRIQQVVRGDSAAYFCASSRTSGGVYTQYFGPGTRLTVL.

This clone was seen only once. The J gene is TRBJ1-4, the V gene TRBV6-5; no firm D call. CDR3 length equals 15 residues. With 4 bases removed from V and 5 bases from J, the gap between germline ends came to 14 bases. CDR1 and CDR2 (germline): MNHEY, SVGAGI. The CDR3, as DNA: TGTGCCAGCAGTTTTGGACGGGGAGGGAATGAAAAACTGTTTTTT. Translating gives CASSFGRGGNEKLFF.

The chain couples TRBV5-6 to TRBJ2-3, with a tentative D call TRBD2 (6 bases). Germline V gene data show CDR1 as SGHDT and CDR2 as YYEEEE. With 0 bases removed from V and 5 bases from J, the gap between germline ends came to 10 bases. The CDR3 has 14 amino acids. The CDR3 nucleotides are TGTGCCAGCAGCTTGGTTAGCGGCAGAGATACGCAGTATTTT. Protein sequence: CASSLVSGRDTQYF.

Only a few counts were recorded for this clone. CDR3 region: CASSSPAVRGFGYTF. The CDR3 region has the DNA TGTGCCAGCAGCTCCCCGGCGGTCCGTGGATTTGGCTACACCTTC. The chain is built from TRBV5-4 and TRBJ1-2; D is undetermined. The CDR3 loop spans 15 amino acids. Trimming pared 3 bases from V and 7 bases from J, leaving 19 bases between. Germline V gives CDR1 SGHNT, CDR2 YYREEE (reference sequence).

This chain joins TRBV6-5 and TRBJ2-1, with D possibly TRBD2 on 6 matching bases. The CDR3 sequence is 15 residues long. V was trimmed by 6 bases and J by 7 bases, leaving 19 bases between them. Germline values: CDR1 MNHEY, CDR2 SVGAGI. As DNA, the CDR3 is TGTGCCAGCAGCGCTAGGGGCTACGCGGGGAATGAGCAGTTCTTC. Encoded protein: CASSARGYAGNEQFF.